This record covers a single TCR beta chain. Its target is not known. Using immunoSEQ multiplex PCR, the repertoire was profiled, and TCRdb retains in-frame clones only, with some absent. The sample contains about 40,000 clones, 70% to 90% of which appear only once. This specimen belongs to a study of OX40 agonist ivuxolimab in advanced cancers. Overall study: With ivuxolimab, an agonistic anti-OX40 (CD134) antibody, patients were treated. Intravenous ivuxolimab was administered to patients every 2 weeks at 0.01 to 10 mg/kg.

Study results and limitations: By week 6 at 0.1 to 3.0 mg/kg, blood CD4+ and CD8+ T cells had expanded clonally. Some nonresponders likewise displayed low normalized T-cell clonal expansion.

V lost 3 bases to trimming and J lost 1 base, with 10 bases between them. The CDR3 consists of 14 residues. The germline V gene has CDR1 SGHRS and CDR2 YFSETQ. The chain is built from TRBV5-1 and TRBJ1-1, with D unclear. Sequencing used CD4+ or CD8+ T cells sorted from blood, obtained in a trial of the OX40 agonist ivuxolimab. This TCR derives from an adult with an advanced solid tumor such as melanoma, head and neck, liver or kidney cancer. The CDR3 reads CASSSLQANTEAFF. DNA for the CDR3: TGCGCCAGCAGCTCACTTCAGGCGAACACTGAAGCTTTCTTT.